One and the same sample provided the 21 T cell receptor beta chains below, sequenced in a study of T cell responses to AZD1222 COVID-19 vaccine (dated by TCRdb to the early 2020s). The time point label of this sample denotes: about 28 days (+/-7) after the second vaccine dose. Libraries were prepared through the immunoSEQ multiplex PCR assay. Held by TCRdb, this immuneACCESS table contains in-frame sequences only and omits some clones. Under half of the omission traces to an unresolved V gene where checked; the cause of the rest is unknown. The sample data list roughly 50,000 clones, and 70% to 90% of these were observed just once. The leading ten clones occupy 6% to 7% of the sample. Material: peripheral blood, obtained 28 days after the second AZD1222 dose. These receptors were collected from an adult who received the AZD1222 COVID-19 vaccine.

The CDR3 DNA reads as TGTGCCAGCAGCCGGACAGCCAACTATGGCTACACCTTC. The encoded protein is CASSRTANYGYTF. The rearrangement uses TRBV6-2 or TRBV6-3 and TRBJ1-2; a weak D match, TRBD1 (6 bases). V was clipped by 6 bases and J by 2 bases, with 10 bases between them. Germline assignment: CDR1 MNHEY and CDR2 SVGEGT. The CDR3 sequence is 13 residues long.

This chain links TRBV7-2 with TRBJ2-7; 11 nucleotides match TRBD2. The CDR3 extends over 15 amino acids. V gave up 5 bases and J gave up 2 bases; unmatched junction bases: 5. The germline CDR1 and CDR2 sequences are SGHTA and FQGNSA. CDR3: CASSPGTSGPYEQYF. The CDR3 DNA reads TGTGCCAGCAGCCCCGGGACTAGCGGTCCCTACGAGCAGTACTTC.

Only a few counts were recorded for this clone. The germline gene is not matched at one end of the junction; a read error may be the cause. V usage is TRBV19 and J usage is TRBJ2-7; D perhaps matches TRBD2 (6 bases). The CDR3 is made up of 16 amino acids. Looked up from germline, CDR1 is LNHDA and CDR2 is SQIVND (reference sequence). The CDR3 nucleotides read TGTGCCAGTAGTATCACATCTGGCGGGGTCTCCGACGAGCAGTACTTC. Protein: CASSITSGGVSDEQYF.

V and J are TRBV10-1 and TRBJ2-3, with a tentative D call TRBD2 (6 bases). The CDR3 has 14 residues. In germline, CDR1 is WNHNN, CDR2 SYGVQD (reference sequence). Trimming took off 4 bases at V and 6 bases at J, with 14 bases between the two ends. For the CDR3, the DNA is TGCGCCAGCAGTGGACGGCGGGATGGGGATACGCAGTATTTT. This encodes CASSGRRDGDTQYF.

The chain joins TRBV9 to TRBJ1-6; 8 positions match TRBD1. Unmatched junction bases numbered 7, after V lost 0 bases and J lost 8 bases. The CDR3 is made up of 16 amino acids. Looked up from germline, CDR1 is SGDLS and CDR2 is YYNGEE. CDR3 nucleotide sequence: TGTGCCAGCAGCGTAGGGCAGGGGGCGCGTCATTCACCCCTCCACTTT. It translates to CASSVGQGARHSPLHF.

The chain combines TRBV12-3 or TRBV12-4 with TRBJ2-7, with D uncertain. The length of the CDR3 is 12 residues. Trimming took 2 bases from V and 6 from J, leaving 8 bases between them. The CDR3 DNA follows: TGTGCCAGCAGTTTAAGGGCTAGCGAGCAGTACTTC. It translates to CASSLRASEQYF.

V is TRBV23-1 and J is TRBJ1-5; a possible D gene is TRBD1 (5 bases). TRBV23-1 is known as an ORF, though its function is uncertain. V lost 2 bases and J lost 0, with 14 bases in between. The CDR3 spans 17 residues. The CDR3 loop reads CASSQTGGVSSNQPQHF. As DNA, the CDR3 is TGCGCCAGCAGTCAAACCGGGGGGGTCTCTAGCAATCAGCCCCAGCATTTT.

V is TRBV27 and J is TRBJ2-1, with 8 bases identical to TRBD2. J was trimmed by 2 bases and V by 5 bases; bases with no gene match: 14. Looked up from germline, CDR1 is MNHEY and CDR2 is SMNVEV (reference sequence). The CDR3 extends over 18 amino acids. Written as DNA, the CDR3 is TGTGCCAGCAGTGTTTTCTCCACCAGCGGGAGCACCTACAATGAGCAGTTCTTC. Translation: CASSVFSTSGSTYNEQFF.

The table lists this clone with a few counts. CDR3 in amino acids: CASSQGSGTGGTEAFF. CDR3 in DNA: TGCGCCAGCAGCCAAGGATCCGGGACAGGGGGCACTGAAGCTTTCTTT. The rearrangement uses TRBV4-3 and TRBJ1-1; 11 bases agree with TRBD1. V was clipped by 1 base and J by 4 bases; unmatched bases: 5. This CDR3 has 16 amino acids. CDR1 and CDR2 from the germline V gene are LGHNA and YSLEER.

The chain couples TRBV7-3 to TRBJ2-7, with a possible D match to TRBD1 (5 bases). CDR1 is SGHTA and CDR2 is FQGTGA in the germline V gene. The CDR3 has 14 amino acids. V was trimmed by 5 bases and J by 1 base, leaving 12 bases between them. DNA for the CDR3: TGTGCCAGCAGCCCAGGGATCTCGTCCTACGAGCAGTACTTC. Translating gives CASSPGISSYEQYF.

A word on this clone: One end of the junction is discordant with germline, which a read error may explain. The chain couples TRBV19 to TRBJ1-4; D is ambiguous. Germline V lookup: CDR1 LNHDA, CDR2 SQIVND (reference sequence). This CDR3 is built from 13 residues. CDR3 DNA: TGTGCCAGTAGTATAGCTCAAGTTCGGCCAACGATTTTT. It codes for CASSIAQVRPTIF. The variable domain in full, with the rest retrieved from reference TRBV19 and TRBJ1-4, is DGGITQSPKYLFRKEGQNVTLSCEQNLNHDAMYWYRQDPGQGLRLIYYSQIVNDFQKGDIAEGYSVSREKKESFPLTVTSAQKNPTAFYLCASSIAQVRPTIFGSGTQLSVL.

This rearrangement joins TRBV4-1 to TRBJ2-7, with 12 bases matching TRBD1. The CDR3 length is 15 residues. The junction had 8 bases not matched to a gene; V was cut back by 4 bases and J by 7 bases. The germline CDR1 and CDR2 sequences are MGHRA and YSYEKL. CDR3: CASSREGQGALEQYF. In nucleotides, the CDR3 is TGCGCCAGCAGCCGGGAGGGACAGGGGGCGCTTGAGCAGTACTTC.

This rearrangement joins TRBV19 to TRBJ2-7; 10 nucleotides line up with TRBD2. The CDR3 covers 15 residues. V lost 4 bases and J lost 2; bases outside the gene matches: 5. Germline assignment: CDR1 LNHDA and CDR2 SQIVND (reference sequence). As DNA, the CDR3 is TGTGCCAGTAGTACACAAGGACTAGCGGCCTACGAGCAGTACTTC. This sequence encodes CASSTQGLAAYEQYF.

The CDR3 loop reads CASSPLAGAKNIQYF. CDR3 nucleotide sequence: TGTGCCAGCAGCCCCCTAGCGGGAGCCAAAAACATTCAGTACTTC. The chain links TRBV7-9 to TRBJ2-4, with 8 positions matching TRBD2. Germline loops: CDR1 SEHNR, CDR2 FQNEAQ (reference sequence). V lost 5 bases to trimming and J lost 0 bases; unmatched junction nucleotides: 3. The CDR3 is made up of 15 amino acids. The full variable domain, its missing parts supplied by reference TRBV7-9 and TRBJ2-4, is DTGVSQNPRHKITKRGQNVTFRCDPISEHNRLYWYRQTLGQGPEFLTYFQNEAQLEKSRLLSDRFSAERPKGSFSTLEIQRTEQGDSAMYLCASSPLAGAKNIQYFGAGTRLSVL.

The chain couples TRBV7-9 to TRBJ2-3, with 13 bases lining up with TRBD2. The CDR3 is made up of 19 amino acids. V was clipped by 3 bases and J by 4 bases; unmatched bases: 13. CDR1 and CDR2 from the germline V gene are SEHNR and FQNEAQ (reference sequence). The CDR3 region has the DNA TGTGCCAGCAGCTTCGACAGGGGAGGACTAGCGGGAGACCCAGATACGCAGTATTTT. Protein product: CASSFDRGGLAGDPDTQYF.

The chain has TRBV27 and TRBJ2-7, with D uncertain. Germline values: CDR1 MNHEY, CDR2 SMNVEV (reference sequence). V gave up 4 bases and J gave up 4 bases, with 8 bases separating them. The CDR3 sequence is 12 residues long. The CDR3 region is CASSSSWYEQYF. The CDR3 nucleotides are TGTGCCAGCAGTTCTTCCTGGTACGAGCAGTACTTC.

The chain combines TRBV28 with TRBJ1-3; no firm D call. The germline V gene has CDR1 MDHEN and CDR2 SYDVKM. The CDR3 is made up of 14 amino acids. The V end lost 8 bases, the J end lost 0 bases, and 11 bases lay between the germline ends. This CDR3 reads CASCTDFSGNTIYF. The CDR3 nucleotides read TGTGCCAGCTGCACAGACTTCTCTGGAAACACCATATATTTT. The full variable domain, with the rest looked up from reference TRBV28 and TRBJ1-3, is DVKVTQSSRYLVKRTGEKVFLECVQDMDHENMFWYRQDPGLGLRLIYFSYDVKMKEKGDIPEGYSVSREKKERFSLILESASTNQTSMYLCASCTDFSGNTIYFGEGSWLTVV.

V and J are TRBV5-4 and TRBJ2-5, with D possibly TRBD2 on 6 matching bases. The CDR3 has 17 residues. The V gene lost 0 bases and the J gene lost 4 bases, with 19 bases spanning the gap. Germline assignment: CDR1 SGHNT and CDR2 YYREEE (reference sequence). The chain's CDR3 is CASSLGASAGRRETQYF. Written as DNA, the CDR3 is TGTGCCAGCAGCTTGGGTGCCTCCGCGGGGCGTCGAGAGACCCAGTACTTC.

V usage is TRBV27 and J usage is TRBJ2-3, with D possibly matching TRBD1 (6 bases). CDR1 and CDR2 (germline): MNHEY, SMNVEV (reference sequence). This CDR3 has 13 amino acids. V dropped 5 bases and J dropped 6 bases, with 12 bases sitting between them. The chain's CDR3 is CASSHPGVDTQYF. DNA of the CDR3: TGTGCCAGCAGTCACCCAGGGGTTGATACGCAGTATTTT.

The CDR3 region has the DNA TGTGCCAGCAGTTTTGGGGGATGGGAAGGCGGGGAGCTGTTTTTT. This encodes CASSFGGWEGGELFF. This chain links TRBV27 with TRBJ2-2, with D tentatively TRBD1 or TRBD2 (5 bases each). Germline-derived CDR1 and CDR2 are MNHEY and SMNVEV (reference sequence). The CDR3 has 15 residues. The V end lost 3 bases, the J end lost 7 bases, and 15 bases lay between the germline ends.

J is TRBJ2-5 and V is TRBV12-3 or TRBV12-4; D not resolved. The CDR3 sequence is 13 residues long. Trimming cost V 0 bases and J 7 bases, with 9 bases left between them. The CDR3 DNA reads TGTGCCAGCAGTTTAGCGGTCCCGGGGACCCAGTACTTC. It specifies CASSLAVPGTQYF.